This T cell receptor (beta chain) was found in a study of T cell repertoires in cytomegalovirus infection. Regarding the study as a whole: Based on cumulative public TCR beta family frequency, carriers of CMV plus the relevant HLA were identified.

This clonotype occurred a few times. What it recognizes is unknown. TCRdb fed the reads into MiXCR, producing one record per CDR3 protein. The repertoire has roughly 180,000 distinct CDR3 sequences, approximately 21% of them found once; the top ten carry under 30%. V gave up 3 bases and J gave up 5 bases, with 14 bases separating them. The CDR3 runs to 14 residues. This receptor was identified in a human donor in good health (CMV status not recorded). Some clones in this sample may be carry-over from other donors' samples. The specimen comprised CD8+ T cells from cultured PBMCs, sampled from culture after CMV antigen stimulation. The J gene is TRBJ2-7, the V gene TRBV12-3 or TRBV12-4; D may match TRBD1 or TRBD2 (5 bases each). CDR3 amino acids: CASSFEGTVDEQYF. CDR3 nucleotide sequence: TGTGCCAGCAGTTTCGAGGGGACGGTCGACGAGCAGTACTTC.